This passage covers 7 T cell receptor beta chains from one sample sequenced in a study of shared clonotypes between healthy human individuals. Sequencing used immunoSEQ multiplex PCR; TCRdb keeps in-frame clones, though not all of them. The data hold about 490,000 clones, with roughly four fifths observed a single time. The sample was PBMCs. These receptor sequences come from a woman aged 40 to 49 in good health. Some clones in this sample may be carry-over from other donors' samples.

The rearrangement uses TRBV6-5 and TRBJ2-1; 8 nucleotides match TRBD2. The CDR3 contains 14 residues. Germline V gene sequence: CDR1 MNHEY, CDR2 SVGAGI. V was pared by 6 bases and J by 6 bases, with 7 bases of the junction left unmatched. CDR3 DNA sequence: TGTGCCAGCAGAACAGCCGGGACTAGCAATGAGCAGTTCTTC. Its protein is CASRTAGTSNEQFF.

V is TRBV6-1 and J is TRBJ1-5; D call uncertain. Per the germline V gene, CDR1 is MNHNS and CDR2 is SASEGT. V shed 6 bases and J shed 6 bases, with 15 bases lying between them. CDR3 length: 14 amino acids. CDR3 amino acids: CASSSHLQGQPQHF. CDR3 DNA sequence: TGTGCCAGCAGCTCCCACTTACAAGGTCAGCCCCAGCATTTT.

This clone was seen just once. The chain has TRBV7-9 and TRBJ2-7, with 9 bases that match TRBD2. This CDR3 region has 16 residues. Germline lookup yields CDR1 SEHNR and CDR2 FQNEAQ (reference sequence). The trim removed 4 bases at V and 5 bases at J, leaving 12 bases unmatched. The CDR3 loop reads CASSSPVAGEEDEQYF. The CDR3 DNA sequence: TGTGCCAGCAGCTCCCCCGTAGCGGGAGAAGAGGACGAGCAGTACTTC.

This chain joins TRBV30 and TRBJ1-5; D gene unclear. The germline V and J ends were trimmed by 0 bases and 2 bases, with 11 bases remaining between them. The CDR3 loop spans 15 amino acids. Germline lookup yields CDR1 GTSNPN and CDR2 SVGIG (reference sequence). The CDR3 DNA sequence: TGTGCCTGGAGTGTAGGTGGTTTGGGCAATCAGCCCCAGCATTTT. Translation gives CAWSVGGLGNQPQHF. Complete variable domain (other parts from reference TRBV30 and TRBJ1-5): SQTIHQWPATLVQPVGSPLSLECTVEGTSNPNLYWYRQAAGRGLQLLFYSVGIGQISSEVPQNLSASRPQDRQFILSSKKLLLSDSGFYLCAWSVGGLGNQPQHFGDGTRLSIL.

This chain links TRBV5-1 with TRBJ2-5, with 8 bases aligning to TRBD1. V was clipped by 5 bases and J by 2 bases; unmatched bases: 8. In germline, CDR1 is SGHRS, CDR2 YFSETQ. The CDR3 extends over 15 amino acids. CDR3: CASRGGTGLQETQYF. CDR3 nucleotides: TGCGCCAGCAGAGGGGGGACAGGTTTACAAGAGACCCAGTACTTC.

The chain uses TRBV5-6 and TRBJ2-7, with 7 nucleotides matching TRBD1. This CDR3 is built from 15 residues. The germline V gene encodes CDR1 SGHDT and CDR2 YYEEEE. The ends lost 2 bases at V and 6 bases at J; junction bases unmatched: 11. The CDR3 region has the DNA TGTGCCAGCAGCTTTGGTGGGACAGCCTTGGGCGAGCAGTACTTC. This encodes CASSFGGTALGEQYF.

The chain has TRBV15 and TRBJ2-7; 10 bases are shared with TRBD1. V shed 3 bases and J 4 bases; nucleotides not matched to a gene: 30. This CDR3 region has 23 residues. Germline V CDR1 and CDR2: LNHNV, YYDKDF (reference sequence). In DNA, the CDR3 is TGTGCCACCAGCAGCTTAGGGACAGGGGAGGGCGGCATCTTAGTGCCCACGATATACGAGCAGTACTTC. As protein: CATSSLGTGEGGILVPTIYEQYF.